This TCR beta chain was recorded in a study of response to subunit inactivated influenza vaccine. Study findings and constraints: Authors suggested few new T cells are recruited by each seasonal influenza vaccination.

A word on this clonotype: Its antigen is unidentified.

MiXCR, applied by TCRdb to the RT-PCR reads, yields one record per CDR3 protein. The repertoire holds hundreds of thousands of distinct CDR3 sequences, about a fifth seen once, with roughly a tenth in the top ten. This CDR3 has 16 residues. Per germline, CDR1 SNHLY and CDR2 FYNNEI. V gave up 4 bases and J gave up 1 base; unmatched junction bases: 8. The starting material was PBMCs from blood, obtained about 20 months after vaccination. V gene TRBV2 combines with J gene TRBJ2-5; 8 bases line up with TRBD2. The TCR was taken from a man between 45 and 75 years old who received an inactivated influenza vaccine. The CDR3 coding sequence is TGTGCCAGCAGTGGTACTAGCGGACTAACCCAAGAGACCCAGTACTTC. Amino acid sequence: CASSGTSGLTQETQYF.